This T cell receptor beta chain was sequenced for a study of CD8 T cells in cerebrospinal fluid in Alzheimer's disease (dated by TCRdb to about 2020). General notes on the study: To assess CSF T cell clonal expansion, the study used two single-cell approaches: plate-based nested PCR sequencing and droplet-based sequencing. This study tested whether clonally expanded T cells could be found in cerebrospinal fluid from healthy elderly individuals and from patients with neurodegenerative disease. The droplet-based CSF analysis comparing patients with controls included about 9 healthy controls (roughly 11,000 cells) and about 9 patients with MCI or Alzheimer's disease (about 10,000 cells). A total of 24 samples were covered by the CSF gene-expression analysis, in which Parkinson's disease patients were included. Study-wide findings and limitations: Compared with controls, patients with MCI or Alzheimer's disease had a higher percentage of their CSF TCRs made up by the single largest clone. In pooled data, a highly expanded clone (at least 3% of TCRs) was found in 1 of 10 healthy subjects versus most of the 6 Alzheimer's patients. The authors warned that finding EBV-specific TCRs in CSF does not prove a causal connection between EBV and Alzheimer's disease. The overall clonality comparison included only samples with detectable clones (roughly 11 healthy, 5 MCI, 5 AD, 6 PD). The EBV-specific clones were neither the most highly expanded clones nor enriched among patients.

None of the participants had acute infectious disease, and every participant was in good physical condition. Neurodegeneration in patients was confirmed using biomarkers including neurofilament, amyloid-beta and tau. For droplet-based sequencing, live CSF cells were sorted with a live/dead marker. CSF was obtained by lumbar puncture, and immune cells were pelleted by centrifugation at 300g. CSF samples were checked for red blood cells, and any sample contaminated with blood was excluded. CSF cells were cryopreserved in freezing medium, frozen overnight at -80 degrees C, and subsequently stored in liquid nitrogen. Before analysis, CSF samples were kept in storage for less than seven months. Spanning cysteine to phenylalanine, the CDR3 consists of 15 amino acids. No DNA appears here. The germline V gene encodes CDR1 LGHDT and CDR2 YNNKEL (reference sequence). The library was made by 10x single-cell sequencing. Profiling of CSF cells was done with 10X Genomics single-cell V(D)J and 5' gene-expression libraries. An Illumina NextSeq550 was used to sequence CSF single-cell TCR libraries. In the authors' own workflow: V(D)J reads were aligned to the vdj-GRCh38 alts ensemble 2.0.0 reference and processed with the Cell Ranger vdj pipeline. Clonotypes were defined as cell barcodes sharing the same set of productive CDR3 nucleotide sequences. To connect clonality with transcriptional profiles, clonotype information was added to the gene-expression metadata in Seurat v3.0. Any CSF cell with more than 1,800 genes, more than 7,500 UMIs or more than 10% mitochondrial reads was removed. To identify TCRs with known antigen specificity, CDR3-beta sequences were compared against VDJdb. Only TCRs with complete alpha and beta chains were included in the network analysis of clone sharing, which used the R package qgraph. Through TCRdb reprocessing, the reads give one entry per CDR3 protein sequence; DNA is omitted. The V and J calls, along with clone size, are taken from TCRdb and not from the paper's own processing. This sample's table has entries for some 1,400 distinct CDR3 sequences. 5.6% of the sample comes from the top ten.

Its frequency places this clonotype as medium-sized (0.01 to 0.1%); no count is recorded. Its binding antigen is unknown. The sequence is built from TRBV3-1 and TRBJ2-2. Specimen: cerebrospinal fluid. This receptor was taken from a human donor with Alzheimer's disease. CDR3 region: CASSPAGEDTGELFF. The CDR3, completed at both ends by the reference TRBV3-1 and TRBJ2-2 genes, gives the full variable domain DTAVSQTPKYLVTQMGNDKSIKCEQNLGHDTMYWYKQDSKKFLKIMFSYNNKELIINETVPNRFSPKSPDKAHLNLHINSLELGDSAVYFCASSPAGEDTGELFFGEGSRLTVL.